A selection of T cell receptor beta chains follows, all from one sample in a study of blood T cell repertoires in COVID-19. The repertoire was sequenced with immunoSEQ multiplex PCR; TCRdb's copy has only in-frame clones and lacks some. The table lists roughly 60,000 clones, approximately 78% of them singletons. Specimen: peripheral blood. The receptors originated from a man older than 75 with acute or convalescent COVID-19. Each CDR3 is given with its conserved first and last residue. The D gene is left open where the match is weak. Some rows mark clone size as missing; the rest say once, few, many or name a class of expanded clone.

size,D,J,length,V,DNA,CDR3
-,TRBD1,TRBJ2-7,13,TRBV5-6,TGTGCCAGCAGCCCGGACAGGTTGTACGAGCAGTACTTC,CASSPDRLYEQYF
-,TRBD1,TRBJ1-4,14,TRBV29-1,TGCAGCGCTTTACCAGGGACAGGGGATGAAAAACTGTTTTTT,CSALPGTGDEKLFF
-,-,TRBJ1-4,17,TRBV3-1/TRBV3-2,TGTGCCAGCAGTCCCAGACGGAGAACTGCAACTAATGAAAAACTGTTTTTT,CASSPRRRTATNEKLFF
-,TRBD2,TRBJ2-1,15,TRBV6-5,TGTGCCAGCACTCCCCTAGCGGGGATCTACAATGAGCAGTTCTTC,CASTPLAGIYNEQFF
-,TRBD1,TRBJ1-1,14,TRBV11-3,TGTGCCAGCAGCCCACCTGGACAGGGCCCGGGGGCTTTCTTT,CASSPPGQGPGAFF
-,-,TRBJ1-2,15,TRBV27,TGTGCCAGCAGTCAAAATCCGGGACAAGCTTATGGCTACACCTTC,CASSQNPGQAYGYTF
-,-,TRBJ1-2,16,TRBV6-2/TRBV6-3,TGTGCCAGCAGTTCCGCGAACAGACCGAGACCCTATGGCTACACCTTC,CASSSANRPRPYGYTF
-,TRBD2,TRBJ2-1,16,TRBV20-1,TGCAGTGCTAGTCAGCGGGGGGGTAGCTCCTACAATGAGCAGTTCTTC,CSASQRGGSSYNEQFF
-,TRBD1,TRBJ1-1,14,TRBV15,TGTGCCACCAGCAGGAACAGGGGGTACACTGAAGCTTTCTTT,CATSRNRGYTEAFF
-,TRBD1,TRBJ2-7,14,TRBV27,TGTGCCAGCAGTTCAGGACAGGGGATCGACGAGCAGTACTTC,CASSSGQGIDEQYF
-,-,TRBJ1-1,16,TRBV3-1/TRBV3-2,TGTGCCAGCAGCCAGCGGGGGGGAGTTGGGAACACTGAAGCTTTCTTT,CASSQRGGVGNTEAFF
-,-,TRBJ2-3,17,TRBV7-6,TGTGCCAGCAGCTCCACGCTAGGGGGAACTAGCACAGATACGCAGTATTTT,CASSSTLGGTSTDTQYF
-,TRBD1,TRBJ1-1,15,TRBV4-1,TGCGCCAGCAGCCAGTATTACAGGGGGAACACTGAAGCTTTCTTT,CASSQYYRGNTEAFF
many,TRBD1,TRBJ1-5,13,TRBV2,TGTGCCAGCAGGATACAGGGGAGTCAGCCCCAGCATTTT,CASRIQGSQPQHF
once,-,TRBJ2-7,13,TRBV12-3/TRBV12-4,TGTGCCAGCAGTTTCATCAGGGGTGGCGAGCAGTACTTC,CASSFIRGGEQYF
-,-,TRBJ1-5,16,TRBV7-2,TGTGCCAGCAGCTTTTGGGGGCGGGGGAGCAATCAGCCCCAGCATTTT,CASSFWGRGSNQPQHF
-,-,TRBJ2-1,11,TRBV7-2,TGTGCCAGCAGCTTCAGGGTAGAGCAGTTCTTC,CASSFRVEQFF
-,-,TRBJ1-3,15,TRBV6-6,TGTGCCAGCAGTCCTGACACCGTCTCTGGAAACACCATATATTTT,CASSPDTVSGNTIYF
-,TRBD2,TRBJ2-1,16,TRBV7-2,TGTGCCAGCAGCTTAGCGGGACTAGCGGGGGATGATGAGCAGTTCTTC,CASSLAGLAGDDEQFF
-,TRBD1,TRBJ1-2,15,TRBV6-2/TRBV6-3,TGTGCCAGCAGTTACTCGAGGGGGCAGCTCCTTGGCTACACCTTC,CASSYSRGQLLGYTF
-,-,TRBJ2-2,15,TRBV11-2,TGTGCCAGCAGCCCAGGGGGGAGGAACACCGGGGAGCTGTTTTTT,CASSPGGRNTGELFF
-,-,TRBJ2-5,13,TRBV11-2,TGTGCCAGCAGCTTGAATTGGGGAGGGACCCAGTACTTC,CASSLNWGGTQYF
few,-,TRBJ2-1,15,TRBV7-7,TGTGCTAGCAGCTTAGCAGTGAGCTCCTACAATGAGCAGTTCTTC,CASSLAVSSYNEQFF
-,-,TRBJ1-2,12,TRBV29-1,TGCAGCGTTTCCCAGGGGACCTATGGCTACACCTTC,CSVSQGTYGYTF
-,-,TRBJ2-1,13,TRBV6-5,TGTGCCAGCAGTCGAGGTTTGCCCAATGAGCAGTTCTTC,CASSRGLPNEQFF
-,TRBD1,TRBJ2-1,14,TRBV5-1,TGCGCCAGCAGCCGTTGGACAGGGAGCAATGAGCAGTTCTTC,CASSRWTGSNEQFF
-,-,TRBJ1-3,13,TRBV14,TGTGCCAGCAGCCAACACTCTGGAAACACCATATATTTT,CASSQHSGNTIYF
many,-,TRBJ2-7,13,TRBV5-1,TGCGCCAGCAGCTTGGACAGGGAGGGCGAGCAGTACTTC,CASSLDREGEQYF
once,TRBD1,TRBJ2-1,18,TRBV4-1,TGCGCCAGCAGCATCCTATCGCTACGACAGGGTGGAAGCAATGAGCAGTTCTTC,CASSILSLRQGGSNEQFF
-,-,TRBJ1-3,17,TRBV7-6,TGTGCCAGCAGCTTAGTTGCTGACGGACAATCTGGAAACACCATATATTTT,CASSLVADGQSGNTIYF
once,-,TRBJ2-2,16,TRBV19,TGTGCCAGTACCAAAAGGGGGGGCGAGGGCACCGGGGAGCTGTTTTTT,CASTKRGGEGTGELFF
once,TRBD2,TRBJ2-5,18,TRBV11-2,TGTGCCAGCAGCTTAGTCGTGGGACTAGCGGGGGTTGGAGAGACCCAGTACTTC,CASSLVVGLAGVGETQYF
-,-,TRBJ2-2,13,TRBV10-3,TGTGCCATCAGAGAGCGGGTTTCCGGGGAGCTGTTTTTT,CAIRERVSGELFF
-,-,TRBJ2-6,14,TRBV7-9,TGTGCCAGCAGCTTCCGCTCTGGGGCCAACGTCCTGACTTTC,CASSFRSGANVLTF
-,-,TRBJ2-3,20,TRBV21-1,TGTGCCAGCAGCCCCGAGGAGGTCAGACAGGGTGACTTCAACACAGATACGCAGTATTTT,CASSPEEVRQGDFNTDTQYF